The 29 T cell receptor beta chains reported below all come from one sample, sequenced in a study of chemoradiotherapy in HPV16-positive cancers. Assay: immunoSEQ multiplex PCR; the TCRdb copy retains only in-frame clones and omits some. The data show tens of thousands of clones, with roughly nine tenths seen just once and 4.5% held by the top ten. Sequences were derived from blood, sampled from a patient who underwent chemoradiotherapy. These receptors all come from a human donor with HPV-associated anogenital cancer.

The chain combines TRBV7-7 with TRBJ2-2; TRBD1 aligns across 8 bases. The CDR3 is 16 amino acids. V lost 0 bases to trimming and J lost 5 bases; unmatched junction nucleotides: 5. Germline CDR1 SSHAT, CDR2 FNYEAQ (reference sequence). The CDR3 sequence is CASSLASTGATGELFF. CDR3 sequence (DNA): TGTGCCAGCAGCTTAGCGTCGACAGGGGCGACCGGGGAGCTGTTTTTT.

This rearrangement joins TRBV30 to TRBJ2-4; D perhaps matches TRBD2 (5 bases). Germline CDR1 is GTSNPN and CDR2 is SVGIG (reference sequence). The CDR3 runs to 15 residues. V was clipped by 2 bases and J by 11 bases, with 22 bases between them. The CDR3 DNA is TGTGCCTGGAGTACCCTAGATCGGGGATCTATGGTTCAGTACTTC. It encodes CAWSTLDRGSMVQYF.

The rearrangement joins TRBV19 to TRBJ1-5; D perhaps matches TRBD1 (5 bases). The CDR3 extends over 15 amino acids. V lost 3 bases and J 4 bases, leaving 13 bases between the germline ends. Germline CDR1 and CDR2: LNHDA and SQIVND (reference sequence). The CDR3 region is CASSIFSGNNQPQHF. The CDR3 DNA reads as TGTGCCAGTAGTATTTTTTCAGGGAATAATCAGCCCCAGCATTTT.

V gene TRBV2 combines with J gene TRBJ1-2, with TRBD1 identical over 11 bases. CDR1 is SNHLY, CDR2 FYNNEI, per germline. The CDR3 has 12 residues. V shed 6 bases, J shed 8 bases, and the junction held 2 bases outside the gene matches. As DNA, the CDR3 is TGTGCCAGCAGGGGGACAGGGGGAGGCTACACCTTC. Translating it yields CASRGTGGGYTF.

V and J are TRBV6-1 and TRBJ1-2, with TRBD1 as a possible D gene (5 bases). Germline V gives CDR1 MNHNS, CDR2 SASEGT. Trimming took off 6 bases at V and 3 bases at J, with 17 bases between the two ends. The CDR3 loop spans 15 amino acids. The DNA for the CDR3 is TGTGCCAGCAGCTCGTCGTCCCGGGGCCACTATGGCTACACCTTC. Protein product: CASSSSSRGHYGYTF.

For the CDR3, the DNA is TGTGCCAGCGCGGGGTTGGGGATCTCTGGAAACACCATATATTTT. Residues: CASAGLGISGNTIYF. V is TRBV9 and J is TRBJ1-3; D is undetermined. The CDR3 is made up of 15 amino acids. CDR1 is SGDLS and CDR2 is YYNGEE in the germline V gene. V dropped 7 bases and J dropped 0 bases, with 14 bases sitting between them.

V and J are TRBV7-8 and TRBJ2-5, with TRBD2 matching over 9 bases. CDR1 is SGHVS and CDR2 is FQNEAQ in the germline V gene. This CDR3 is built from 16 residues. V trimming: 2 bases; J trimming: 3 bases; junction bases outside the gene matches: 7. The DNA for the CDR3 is TGTGCCAGCAGCTTAATTCAGCGGGGGGCGGAAGAGACCCAGTACTTC. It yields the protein CASSLIQRGAEETQYF.

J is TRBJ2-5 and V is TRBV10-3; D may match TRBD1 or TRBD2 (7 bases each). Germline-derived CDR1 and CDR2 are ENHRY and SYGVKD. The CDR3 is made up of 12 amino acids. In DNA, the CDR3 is TGTGCTACCAGGGGGAGGGAAGAGACCCAGTACTTC. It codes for CATRGREETQYF.

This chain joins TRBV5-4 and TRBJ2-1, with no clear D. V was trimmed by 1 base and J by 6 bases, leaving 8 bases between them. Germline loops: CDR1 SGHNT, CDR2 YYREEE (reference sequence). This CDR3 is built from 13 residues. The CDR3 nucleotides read TGTGCCAGCAGCTTGAGGGCTTTCAATGAGCAGTTCTTC. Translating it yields CASSLRAFNEQFF.

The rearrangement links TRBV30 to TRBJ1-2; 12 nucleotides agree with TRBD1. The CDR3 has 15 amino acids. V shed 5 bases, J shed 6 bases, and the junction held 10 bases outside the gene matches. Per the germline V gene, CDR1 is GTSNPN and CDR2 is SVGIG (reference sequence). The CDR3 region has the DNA TGTGCCTGGTCGGGACAGGGGGCGAGTCGGCATGGCTACACCTTC. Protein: CAWSGQGASRHGYTF.

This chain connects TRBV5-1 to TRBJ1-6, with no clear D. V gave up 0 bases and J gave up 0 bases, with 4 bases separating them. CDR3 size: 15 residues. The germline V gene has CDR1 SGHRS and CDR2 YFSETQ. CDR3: CASSLVGSYNSPLHF. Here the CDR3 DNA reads TGCGCCAGCAGCTTGGTCGGCTCCTATAATTCACCCCTCCACTTT.

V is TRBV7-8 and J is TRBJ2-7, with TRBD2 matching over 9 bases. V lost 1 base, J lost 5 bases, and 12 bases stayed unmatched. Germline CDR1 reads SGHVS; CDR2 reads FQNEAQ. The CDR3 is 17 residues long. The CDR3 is CASSLGLRGGRVDEQYF. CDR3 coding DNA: TGTGCCAGCAGCTTAGGCCTAAGGGGCGGGAGGGTTGACGAGCAGTACTTC.

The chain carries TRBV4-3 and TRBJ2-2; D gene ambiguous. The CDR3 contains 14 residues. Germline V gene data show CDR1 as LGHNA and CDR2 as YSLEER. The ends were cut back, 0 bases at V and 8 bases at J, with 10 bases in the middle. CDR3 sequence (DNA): TGCGCCAGCAGCCAAGATACGGGCGCGGGGGAGCTGTTTTTT. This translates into CASSQDTGAGELFF.

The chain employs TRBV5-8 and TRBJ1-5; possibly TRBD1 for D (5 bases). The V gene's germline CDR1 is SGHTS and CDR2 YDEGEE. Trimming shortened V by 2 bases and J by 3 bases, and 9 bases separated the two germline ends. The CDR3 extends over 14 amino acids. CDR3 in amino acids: CASSFRQLNQPQHF. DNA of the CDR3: TGTGCCAGCAGCTTTAGACAGCTCAATCAGCCCCAGCATTTT.

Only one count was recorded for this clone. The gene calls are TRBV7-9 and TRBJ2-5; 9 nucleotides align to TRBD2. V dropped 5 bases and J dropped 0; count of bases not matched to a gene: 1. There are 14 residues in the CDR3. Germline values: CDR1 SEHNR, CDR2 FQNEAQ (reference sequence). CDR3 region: CASSPSGNQETQYF. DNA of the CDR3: TGTGCCAGCAGCCCTAGCGGGAACCAAGAGACCCAGTACTTC.

CDR3 sequence: CSVGPRNTGELFF. CDR3 bases: TGCAGCGTAGGGCCGCGGAACACCGGGGAGCTGTTTTTT. The chain uses TRBV29-1 and TRBJ2-2; no definite D call. In germline, CDR1 is SQVTM, CDR2 ANQGSEA. The CDR3 loop spans 13 amino acids. The V gene lost 6 bases and the J gene lost 1 base, with 9 bases spanning the gap.

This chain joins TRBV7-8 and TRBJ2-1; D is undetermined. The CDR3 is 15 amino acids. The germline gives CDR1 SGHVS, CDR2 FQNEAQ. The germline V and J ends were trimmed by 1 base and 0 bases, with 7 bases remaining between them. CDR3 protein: CASSLVGSSYNEQFF. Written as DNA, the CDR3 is TGTGCCAGCAGCTTAGTCGGCAGCTCCTACAATGAGCAGTTCTTC.

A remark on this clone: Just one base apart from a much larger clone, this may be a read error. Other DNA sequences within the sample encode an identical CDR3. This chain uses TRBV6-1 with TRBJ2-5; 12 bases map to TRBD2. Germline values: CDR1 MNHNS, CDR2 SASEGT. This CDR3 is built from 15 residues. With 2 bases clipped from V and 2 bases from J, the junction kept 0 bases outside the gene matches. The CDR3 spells CASSELAGGQETQYF. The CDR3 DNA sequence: TGTGCCAGCAGTGAACTAGCGGGAGGGCAAGAGACCCAGTACTTC.

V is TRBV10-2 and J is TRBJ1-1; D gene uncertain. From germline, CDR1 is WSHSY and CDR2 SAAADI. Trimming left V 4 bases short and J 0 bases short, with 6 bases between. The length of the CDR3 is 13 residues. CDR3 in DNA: TGCGCCAGCAGTGGGGCCATGAACACTGAAGCTTTCTTT. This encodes CASSGAMNTEAFF.

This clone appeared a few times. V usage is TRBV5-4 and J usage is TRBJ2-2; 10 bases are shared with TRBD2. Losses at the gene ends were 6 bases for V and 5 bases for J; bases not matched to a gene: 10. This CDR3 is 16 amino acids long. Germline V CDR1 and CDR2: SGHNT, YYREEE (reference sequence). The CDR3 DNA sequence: TGTGCCAGCAAACGGCAGGCTAGCGGGGGAACCGGGGAGCTGTTTTTT. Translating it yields CASKRQASGGTGELFF.

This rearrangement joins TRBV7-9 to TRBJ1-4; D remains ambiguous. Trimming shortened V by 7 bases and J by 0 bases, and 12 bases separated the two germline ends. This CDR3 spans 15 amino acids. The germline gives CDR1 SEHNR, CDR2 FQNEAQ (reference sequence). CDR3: CASTVNSATNEKLFF. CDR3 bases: TGTGCCAGCACAGTGAATTCAGCAACTAATGAAAAACTGTTTTTT.

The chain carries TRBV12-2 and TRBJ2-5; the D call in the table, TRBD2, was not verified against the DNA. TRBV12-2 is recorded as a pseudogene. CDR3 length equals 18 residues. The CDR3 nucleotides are TGTGCAAGTCGCTTTGCCGGGACTAGCGGGATCCGGGGGGAGACCCAGTACTTC. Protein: CASRFAGTSGIRGETQYF.

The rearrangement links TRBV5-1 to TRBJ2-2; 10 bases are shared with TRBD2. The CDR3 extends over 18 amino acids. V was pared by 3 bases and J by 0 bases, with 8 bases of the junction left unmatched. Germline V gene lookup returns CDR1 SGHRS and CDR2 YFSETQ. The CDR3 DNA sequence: TGCGCCAGCAGCTCACTAGCGGGGTTACAAACGAACACCGGGGAGCTGTTTTTT. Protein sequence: CASSSLAGLQTNTGELFF.

Here the CDR3 DNA reads TGTGCCAGCTCACCAGACACCGGCAATCAGCCCCAGCATTTT. Translated, it gives CASSPDTGNQPQHF. This rearrangement joins TRBV18 to TRBJ1-5; no definite D call. The V end lost 2 bases, the J end lost 2 bases, and 7 bases lay between the germline ends. Looked up from germline, CDR1 is KGHSH and CDR2 is LQKENI. CDR3 size: 14 residues.

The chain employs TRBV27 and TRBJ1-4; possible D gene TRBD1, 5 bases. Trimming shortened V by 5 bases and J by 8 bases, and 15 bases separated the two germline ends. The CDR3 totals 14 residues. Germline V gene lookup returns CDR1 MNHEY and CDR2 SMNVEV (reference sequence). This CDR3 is CASSPDSFGEKLFF. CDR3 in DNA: TGTGCCAGCAGTCCCGACAGTTTCGGGGAAAAACTGTTTTTT.

The DNA of the CDR3 is TGTGCCTGGAGCGATGGACAGACTACATTCACAGATACGCAGTATTTT. This sequence encodes CAWSDGQTTFTDTQYF. V is TRBV30 and J is TRBJ2-3; tentatively, D is TRBD1 (6 bases). V lost 3 bases, J lost 2 bases, and 18 bases lay in between. Germline V gives CDR1 GTSNPN, CDR2 SVGIG (reference sequence). This CDR3 is built from 16 residues.

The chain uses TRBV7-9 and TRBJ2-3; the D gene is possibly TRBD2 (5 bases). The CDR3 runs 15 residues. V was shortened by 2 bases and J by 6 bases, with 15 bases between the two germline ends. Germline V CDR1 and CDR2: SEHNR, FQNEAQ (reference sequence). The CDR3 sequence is CASSLRSGLGDTQYF. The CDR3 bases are TGTGCCAGCAGCTTACGGAGCGGCCTAGGGGATACGCAGTATTTT.

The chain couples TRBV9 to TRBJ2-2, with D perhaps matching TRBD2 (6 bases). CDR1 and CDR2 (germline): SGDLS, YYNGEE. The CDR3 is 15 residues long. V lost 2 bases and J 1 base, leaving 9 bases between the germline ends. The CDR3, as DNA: TGTGCCAGCAGCGTCCGCGGGATGAACACCGGGGAGCTGTTTTTT. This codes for CASSVRGMNTGELFF. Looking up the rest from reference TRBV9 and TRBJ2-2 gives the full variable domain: DSGVTQTPKHLITATGQRVTLRCSPRSGDLSVYWYQQSLDQGLQFLIQYYNGEERAKGNILERFSAQQFPDLHSELNLSSLELGDSALYFCASSVRGMNTGELFFGEGSRLTVL.

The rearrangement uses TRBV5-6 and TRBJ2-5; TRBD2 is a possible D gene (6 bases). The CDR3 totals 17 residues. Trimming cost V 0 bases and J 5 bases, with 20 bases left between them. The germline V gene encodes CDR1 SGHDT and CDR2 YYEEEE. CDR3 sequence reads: CASSLAGSGVWGETQYF. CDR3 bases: TGTGCCAGCAGCTTGGCTGGTAGCGGAGTGTGGGGGGAGACCCAGTACTTC.